What follows are 22 T cell receptor beta chains derived from one specimen sequenced in a study of early T cells in non-severe SARS-CoV-2 infection. TCRdb re-analysed the 5' RACE reads in MiXCR, keeping a single row per CDR3 protein. The repertoire holds about 76,000 distinct CDR3 sequences, about 16% seen once, with roughly 12% in the top ten. The sequenced sample was whole blood. Source of these receptors: an adult who was a healthcare worker with PCR-confirmed SARS-CoV-2 infection or an uninfected control (not recorded which).

This clonotype was recorded at least ten times. The chain joins TRBV5-4 to TRBJ1-6; D is possibly TRBD1 (6 bases). Germline values: CDR1 SGHNT, CDR2 YYREEE (reference sequence). CDR3 size: 16 residues. V was shortened by 4 bases and J by 4 bases, with 15 bases between the two germline ends. CDR3: CASSQAAGQYNSPLHF. The CDR3 DNA follows: TGTGCCAGCAGCCAGGCCGCAGGACAGTATAATTCACCCCTCCACTTT.

The rearrangement uses TRBV2 and TRBJ2-1; D is unclear. V dropped 8 bases and J dropped 1 base, with 6 bases sitting between them. From germline, CDR1 is SNHLY and CDR2 FYNNEI. The CDR3 has 12 amino acids. The CDR3 loop is CASGESYNEQFF. The CDR3 DNA sequence: TGTGCCAGCGGAGAATCCTACAATGAGCAGTTCTTC.

This clonotype came up many times. V gene TRBV7-9 combines with J gene TRBJ1-2; possible D gene TRBD1, 5 bases. The V and J ends lost 6 bases and 3 bases respectively, with 17 bases between them. Germline V gene lookup returns CDR1 SEHNR and CDR2 FQNEAQ (reference sequence). CDR3 size: 15 residues. The CDR3 DNA is TGTGCCAGCAGGGCAACGGCAGGGTTGCACTATGGCTACACCTTC. Translated, it gives CASRATAGLHYGYTF.

CDR3 bases: TGTGCCAGCAGCCTAAACCACCAAGGGACAGCGAACACTGAAGCTTTCTTT. It encodes CASSLNHQGTANTEAFF. V and J are TRBV7-3 and TRBJ1-1, with 7 bases that match TRBD1. This CDR3 has 17 residues. Germline V gene sequence: CDR1 SGHTA, CDR2 FQGTGA. V lost 5 bases to trimming and J lost 1 base; unmatched junction nucleotides: 13. Looking up the rest from reference TRBV7-3 and TRBJ1-1 gives the full variable domain: GAGVSQTPSNKVTEKGKYVELRCDPISGHTALYWYRQSLGQGPEFLIYFQGTGAADDSGLPNDRFFAVRPEGSVSTLKIQRTERGDSAVYLCASSLNHQGTANTEAFFGQGTRLTVV.

The genes are TRBV12-3 or TRBV12-4 and TRBJ2-7; D possibly corresponds to TRBD1 (6 bases). This CDR3 spans 12 amino acids. Trimming removed 9 bases at V and 5 bases at J, with 14 bases between. This chain's CDR3 is CASTGNADEQYF. CDR3 nucleotide sequence: TGTGCCAGTACAGGGAACGCAGACGAGCAGTACTTC.

This clonotype has more than one count but fewer than ten. J is TRBJ2-4 and V is TRBV9, with a weak D call TRBD2 (5 bases). Trimming removed 2 bases from V and 6 bases from J, with 12 bases in between. The CDR3 totals 14 residues. From germline, CDR1 is SGDLS and CDR2 YYNGEE. The CDR3 loop reads CASSVGERGNIQYF. The CDR3 bases are TGTGCCAGCAGCGTCGGGGAGCGCGGAAACATTCAGTACTTC. Full variable domain (missing parts from reference TRBV9 and TRBJ2-4): DSGVTQTPKHLITATGQRVTLRCSPRSGDLSVYWYQQSLDQGLQFLIQYYNGEERAKGNILERFSAQQFPDLHSELNLSSLELGDSALYFCASSVGERGNIQYFGAGTRLSVL.

V is TRBV6-1 and J is TRBJ2-1; 7 nucleotides match TRBD2. The junction had 8 bases not matched to a gene; V was cut back by 2 bases and J by 4 bases. This CDR3 comprises 16 residues. Looked up from germline, CDR1 is MNHNS and CDR2 is SASEGT. CDR3 nucleotides: TGTGCCAGCAGTGAATTTCAGGCGGGAGTATACAATGAGCAGTTCTTC. Amino acids: CASSEFQAGVYNEQFF.

The chain joins TRBV13 to TRBJ2-5; 8 nucleotides agree with TRBD2. The germline V gene encodes CDR1 PRHDT and CDR2 FYEKMQ (reference sequence). V shed 5 bases, J shed 2 bases, and the junction held 7 bases outside the gene matches. The CDR3 consists of 15 residues. CDR3 DNA sequence: TGTGCCAGCAGCCTGACTAGCGCTCCGCAAGAGACCCAGTACTTC. Protein product: CASSLTSAPQETQYF.

The chain joins TRBV6-2 or TRBV6-3 to TRBJ2-3; tentative D call: TRBD1 (5 bases). Trimming shortened V by 2 bases and J by 3 bases, and 6 bases separated the two germline ends. This CDR3 has 13 residues. Germline V gene lookup returns CDR1 MNHEY and CDR2 SVGEGT. This CDR3 reads CASSYGATDTQYF. Written as DNA, the CDR3 is TGTGCCAGCAGTTACGGGGCGACAGATACGCAGTATTTT.

This clonotype appeared a few times. The chain recombines TRBV12-5 with TRBJ2-7; either TRBD1 or TRBD2 may fit D (5 bases each). The CDR3 extends over 13 amino acids. Germline CDR1 and CDR2: LGHNT and FRNRAP. V gave up 7 bases and J gave up 4 bases, with 14 bases separating them. The CDR3 loop is CASAWDRQYEQYF. CDR3 DNA: TGTGCTAGTGCGTGGGACCGCCAGTACGAGCAGTACTTC. Supplemented by reference TRBV12-5 and TRBJ2-7, the full variable domain reads DARVTQTPRHKVTEMGQEVTMRCQPILGHNTVFWYRQTMMQGLELLAYFRNRAPLDDSGMPKDRFSAEMPDATLATLKIQPSEPRDSAVYFCASAWDRQYEQYFGPGTRLTVT.

On this clonotype: It may be a read error: a sequence one base away is much more abundant. V and J are TRBV7-6 and TRBJ1-2, with 10 bases lining up with TRBD1. The J segment lost 6 bases and the V segment lost 4 bases, leaving 5 bases of the junction unmatched. CDR1 is SGHVS, CDR2 FNYEAQ, per germline. The CDR3 has 14 residues. The CDR3 loop is CASSSRTGGHGYTF. Written as DNA, the CDR3 is TGTGCCAGCAGCTCTAGGACAGGGGGGCATGGCTACACCTTC.

This clonotype was recorded a few times. The chain joins TRBV20-1 to TRBJ2-2; tentative D call: TRBD2 (6 bases). The CDR3 has 17 amino acids. Germline assignment: CDR1 DFQATT and CDR2 SNEGSKA (reference sequence). Between the trimmed V and J ends, which lost 5 bases and 2 bases, there was a span of 21 bases. CDR3 coding DNA: TGCAGTGCTCTCCGGGGGTTCCCTAGCCTAAACACCGGGGAGCTGTTTTTT. Its protein is CSALRGFPSLNTGELFF.

This clonotype was recorded many times. The rearrangement links TRBV3-1 to TRBJ1-6; no definite D call. The CDR3 has 14 amino acids. The V end was cut by 1 base, the J end by 9 bases, with 10 bases between. Germline CDR1 reads LGHDT; CDR2 reads YNNKEL (reference sequence). CDR3 sequence reads: CASSQGSNLSPLHF. The CDR3 bases are TGTGCCAGCAGCCAAGGGTCGAACCTTTCACCCCTCCACTTT.

This clonotype was recorded at least ten times. CDR3 protein: CASSRDRAYNEQFF. As DNA, the CDR3 is TGTGCCAGCAGTCGGGACAGGGCCTACAATGAGCAGTTCTTC. The V gene is TRBV28, the J gene TRBJ2-1; 9 bases map to TRBD1. Germline V gene data show CDR1 as MDHEN and CDR2 as SYDVKM. Losses at the gene ends were 5 bases for V and 2 bases for J; bases not matched to a gene: 1. The CDR3 covers 14 residues.

The V gene is TRBV20-1, the J gene TRBJ2-3, with TRBD1 matching 8 bases. J gave up 4 bases and V 3 bases, and 9 bases lay outside the gene matches. Looked up from germline, CDR1 is DFQATT and CDR2 is SNEGSKA (reference sequence). The length of the CDR3 is 15 residues. The CDR3 DNA is TGCAGTGCTAGGATACCAGGGGGCACGGCAGATACGCAGTATTTT. Translation: CSARIPGGTADTQYF.

This clonotype was observed a few times. The chain couples TRBV29-1 to TRBJ2-7; D is possibly TRBD2 (5 bases). V was trimmed by 4 bases and J by 2 bases, leaving 9 bases between them. The CDR3 is 12 amino acids. CDR1 is SQVTM, CDR2 ANQGSEA, per germline. The CDR3 region has the DNA TGCAGCGTTGTGAGGGATACCTACGAGCAGTACTTC. Amino acids: CSVVRDTYEQYF.

This clonotype showed up many times. The CDR3 coding sequence is TGTGCCAGCAGCTCCCGCAGGAACACTGAAGCTTTCTTT. Translated, it gives CASSSRRNTEAFF. The genes are TRBV11-2 and TRBJ1-1; unclear D gene. This CDR3 has 13 residues. V was clipped by 4 bases and J by 1 base, with 7 bases between them. Germline CDR1 reads SGHAT; CDR2 reads FQNNGV.

This clonotype was seen only a few times. CDR3 DNA sequence: TGTGCCAGCAGGGCGGGGGGCTCACGAAACACCATATATTTT. Its protein product is CASRAGGSRNTIYF. The chain is built from TRBV6-5 and TRBJ1-3, with a tentative D call TRBD1 (6 bases). V shed 6 bases and J shed 5 bases, with 14 bases lying between them. This CDR3 contains 14 residues. Per the germline V gene, CDR1 is MNHEY and CDR2 is SVGAGI.

The table lists this clonotype with many counts. The chain links TRBV7-2 to TRBJ1-5; 7 bases agree with TRBD1. Germline lookup yields CDR1 SGHTA and CDR2 FQGNSA. This CDR3 region has 16 residues. V dropped 0 bases and J dropped 7; count of bases not matched to a gene: 9. CDR3 sequence reads: CASSLAGGQSRQPQHF. The CDR3 nucleotides read TGTGCCAGCAGCTTAGCGGGGGGACAGTCGCGGCAGCCCCAGCATTTT.

This clonotype was detected a few times. The chain has TRBV28 and TRBJ2-7; a weak D match, TRBD1 (6 bases). Germline V gene lookup returns CDR1 MDHEN and CDR2 SYDVKM. Trimming took off 6 bases at V and 0 bases at J, with 15 bases between the two ends. The CDR3 contains 15 residues. The CDR3 loop is CASRVGHVSSYEQYF. CDR3 nucleotides: TGTGCCAGCAGGGTGGGACATGTCAGCTCCTACGAGCAGTACTTC.

Ten or more counts support this clonotype. The rearrangement uses TRBV20-1 and TRBJ2-5; TRBD1 aligns across 8 bases. J was trimmed by 5 bases and V by 4 bases; bases with no gene match: 15. The CDR3 sequence is 16 residues long. Germline-derived CDR1 and CDR2 are DFQATT and SNEGSKA (reference sequence). DNA of the CDR3: TGCAGTGCTACTCTACAGGGGGAGAATGGCGGGGAGACCCAGTACTTC. Translated, it gives CSATLQGENGGETQYF.

V is TRBV20-1 and J is TRBJ2-1; 10 bases align to TRBD2. Germline loops: CDR1 DFQATT, CDR2 SNEGSKA (reference sequence). CDR3 length: 12 amino acids. J gave up 10 bases and V 5 bases, and 5 bases lay outside the gene matches. The CDR3 spells CSAEREGDEQFF. CDR3 DNA sequence: TGCAGTGCTGAGCGGGAGGGGGACGAGCAGTTCTTC.